This T cell receptor beta chain came from a study of T cell changes during pregnancy in multiple sclerosis. Repertoires were generated with immunoSEQ multiplex PCR, while TCRdb's copy carries only in-frame clones and drops some. The sample has 36,000 or so clones, 88% seen once; the top ten hold 0.5% to 0.65%. The CDR3 totals 15 residues. Germline V gives CDR1 SGHVS, CDR2 FNYEAQ. V lost 5 bases to trimming and J lost 7 bases, with 18 bases between them. The chain uses TRBV7-6 and TRBJ1-3; D is ambiguous. The sample consisted of CD4+ T cells from peripheral blood mononuclear cells, taken in the first trimester of pregnancy. The source is a female donor with multiple sclerosis, enrolled in a pregnancy study. The CDR3 sequence is CASSPDQPSRNTIYF. The CDR3 bases are TGTGCCAGCAGCCCCGACCAACCTAGCCGGAACACCATATATTTT.